A single sample is the source of the 20 T cell receptor beta chains below, sequenced in a study of T cells expressing NK-cell markers. One entry per CDR3 protein, without DNA, is what TCRdb gives after re-calling the 5' RACE reads. This table lists 500,000 to 700,000 distinct CDR3 sequences. The sequenced sample was blood T cells: a sorted CD56 or NKG2C T cell subset, CD4+ or CD8+ T cells, or bulk PBMC T cells (not recorded which). The source of these receptors is a man in his late teens or twenties in good health.

The genes are TRBV11-2 and TRBJ2-1. This CDR3 comprises 15 residues. The germline V gene has CDR1 SGHAT and CDR2 FQNNGV. The CDR3 loop is CASSLGAYVNNEQFF.

This chain links TRBV4-2 with TRBJ2-3; TCRdb selects TRBD1, and the lack of DNA leaves this call unchecked. From germline, CDR1 is LGHNA and CDR2 YNFKEQ. The CDR3 length is 17 residues. This chain's CDR3 is CASSQDLASATTDTQYF.

The chain has TRBV9 and TRBJ2-3; absent DNA, TCRdb's TRBD1 call cannot be checked. The CDR3 contains 17 residues. Germline V gives CDR1 SGDLS, CDR2 YYNGEE. This chain's CDR3 is CASSVTVGGGAGDTQYF. The variable domain in full, with the rest retrieved from reference TRBV9 and TRBJ2-3, is DSGVTQTPKHLITATGQRVTLRCSPRSGDLSVYWYQQSLDQGLQFLIQYYNGEERAKGNILERFSAQQFPDLHSELNLSSLELGDSALYFCASSVTVGGGAGDTQYFGPGTRLTVL.

The V gene is TRBV3-1, the J gene TRBJ1-1. The germline gives CDR1 LGHDT, CDR2 YNNKEL (reference sequence). The CDR3 runs to 13 residues. The CDR3 sequence is CASSRFEGTEAFF.

This rearrangement joins TRBV15 to TRBJ2-5; TCRdb names TRBD1, which stays unverified in the absence of DNA. In germline, CDR1 is LNHNV, CDR2 YYDKDF (reference sequence). The CDR3 extends over 12 amino acids. The CDR3 region is CATSRVSETQYF.

The rearrangement joins TRBV3-1 to TRBJ2-7; TCRdb's D call of TRBD1 is untestable without DNA. From germline, CDR1 is LGHDT and CDR2 YNNKEL (reference sequence). The CDR3 covers 13 residues. The CDR3 sequence: CASSQRGGYEQYF.

The rearrangement uses TRBV5-1 and TRBJ2-1; TCRdb reports TRBD2, a call that lacks DNA to check it against. The V gene's germline CDR1 is SGHRS and CDR2 YFSETQ. The CDR3 runs to 19 residues. The CDR3 loop reads CASSPGTSGRLSSYNEQFF. The full variable domain, its missing parts supplied by reference TRBV5-1 and TRBJ2-1, is KAGVTQTPRYLIKTRGQQVTLSCSPISGHRSVSWYQQTPGQGLQFLFEYFSETQRNKGNFPGRFSGRQFSNSRSEMNVSTLELGDSALYLCASSPGTSGRLSSYNEQFFGPGTRLTVL.

V usage is TRBV29-1 and J usage is TRBJ1-5; checking the TCRdb D call of TRBD1 is not possible without DNA. Germline-derived CDR1 and CDR2 are SQVTM and ANQGSEA. The CDR3 consists of 14 residues. This CDR3 is CSVSTGVYNQPQHF.

This sequence joins TRBV5-5 and TRBJ2-3. The CDR3 sequence is 14 residues long. From germline, CDR1 is SGHKS and CDR2 YYEKEE (reference sequence). CDR3 sequence: CASSWDTGTDTQYF.

J is TRBJ2-5 and V is TRBV5-6; TCRdb picks TRBD1, but there is no DNA to check that call. CDR1 and CDR2 (germline): SGHDT, YYEEEE. This CDR3 is built from 14 residues. This chain's CDR3 is CASSIGAEQETQYF.

The V and J genes are TRBV5-1 and TRBJ2-1; TCRdb outputs TRBD2, but without DNA this stays unchecked. CDR1 and CDR2 from the germline V gene are SGHRS and YFSETQ. This CDR3 is built from 14 residues. The CDR3 here is CASRLAGAANEQFF.

The chain couples TRBV6-5 to TRBJ2-7; TCRdb proposes TRBD1, but this gene call is untestable without DNA. This CDR3 has 14 amino acids. CDR1 is MNHEY and CDR2 is SVGAGI in the germline V gene. The CDR3 loop is CASSYKGQGPEQYF.

The V and J genes are TRBV7-2 and TRBJ1-4; TCRdb lists TRBD1, though no DNA is available to test this call. This CDR3 spans 15 amino acids. Germline-derived CDR1 and CDR2 are SGHTA and FQGNSA. CDR3 amino acids: CASSARTGFPEKLFF.

This chain joins TRBV18 and TRBJ2-1. The CDR3 has 17 amino acids. Germline-derived CDR1 and CDR2 are KGHSH and LQKENI. Here the CDR3 reads CASSPQYLGISYNEQFF.

V is TRBV2 and J is TRBJ2-5. The CDR3 runs 13 residues. The V gene's germline CDR1 is SNHLY and CDR2 FYNNEI. CDR3 in amino acids: CASAVALQETQYF.

The chain combines TRBV5-1 with TRBJ2-1; TCRdb's D call, TRBD1, is unchecked because there is no DNA. This CDR3 spans 19 amino acids. Germline V gives CDR1 SGHRS, CDR2 YFSETQ. This CDR3 reads CASSLGRGQGEWAHNEQFF. Drawing the rest from reference TRBV5-1 and TRBJ2-1, the complete variable domain is KAGVTQTPRYLIKTRGQQVTLSCSPISGHRSVSWYQQTPGQGLQFLFEYFSETQRNKGNFPGRFSGRQFSNSRSEMNVSTLELGDSALYLCASSLGRGQGEWAHNEQFFGPGTRLTVL.

The rearrangement uses TRBV10-3 and TRBJ2-1; the TCRdb call, TRBD2, lacks DNA for checking. The CDR3 is 19 amino acids. In germline, CDR1 is ENHRY, CDR2 SYGVKD. The CDR3 here is CAISVSGGLAGGQGNEQFF.

The J gene is TRBJ1-3, the V gene TRBV3-1. The V gene's germline CDR1 is LGHDT and CDR2 YNNKEL (reference sequence). The CDR3 sequence is 12 residues long. The CDR3 here is CASSQERNTIYF.

The chain links TRBV7-2 to TRBJ2-1; TCRdb outputs TRBD2, but without DNA this stays unchecked. The germline V gene encodes CDR1 SGHTA and CDR2 FQGNSA. CDR3 length: 14 amino acids. CDR3 amino acids: CASSLAGLAAEQFF.

The J gene is TRBJ2-3, the V gene TRBV29-1; lacking DNA, the TRBD1 call made by TCRdb goes unchecked. CDR3 length: 15 amino acids. Germline V gene data show CDR1 as SQVTM and CDR2 as ANQGSEA. The CDR3 here is CSVIGLPPSTDTQYF.